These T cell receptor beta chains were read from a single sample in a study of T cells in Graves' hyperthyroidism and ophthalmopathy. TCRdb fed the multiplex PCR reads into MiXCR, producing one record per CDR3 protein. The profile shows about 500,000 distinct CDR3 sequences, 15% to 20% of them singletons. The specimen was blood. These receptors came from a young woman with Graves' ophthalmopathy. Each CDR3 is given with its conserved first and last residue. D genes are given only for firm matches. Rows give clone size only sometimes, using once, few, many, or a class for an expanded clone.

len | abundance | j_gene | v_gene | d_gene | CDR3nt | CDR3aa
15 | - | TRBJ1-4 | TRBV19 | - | TGTGCCAGTAGTAGGGCACACTCAACTAATGAAAAACTGTTTTTT | CASSRAHSTNEKLFF
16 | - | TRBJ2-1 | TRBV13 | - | TGTGCCAGCAGCTTAGAGGCTGGAGTCTCCTACAATGAGCAGTTCTTC | CASSLEAGVSYNEQFF
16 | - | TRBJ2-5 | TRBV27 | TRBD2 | TGTGCCAGCAGTTTGTCCCCTAGCGGGGGGGCGGAGACCCAGTACTTC | CASSLSPSGGAETQYF
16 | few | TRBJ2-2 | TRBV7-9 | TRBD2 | TGTGCCAGCAGCTCTTCGGGACTAGCGGGAGTTGGGGAGCTGTTTTTT | CASSSSGLAGVGELFF
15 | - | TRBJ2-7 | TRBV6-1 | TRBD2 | TGTGCCAGCTCACCGCCGGGAGGCCTTGACTACGAGCAGTACTTC | CASSPPGGLDYEQYF
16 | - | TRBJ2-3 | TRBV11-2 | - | TGTGCCAGCAGCTTTACCGGGGCCCCTGCGACAGATACGCAGTATTTT | CASSFTGAPATDTQYF
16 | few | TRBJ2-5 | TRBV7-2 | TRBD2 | TGTGCCAGCAGCTTGGGACTAGCGGGGGCGGGAGAGACCCAGTACTTC | CASSLGLAGAGETQYF
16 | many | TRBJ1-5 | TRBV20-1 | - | TGCAGTGCTGGGCCCGGACAGTTCTATAGCAATCAGCCCCAGCATTTT | CSAGPGQFYSNQPQHF
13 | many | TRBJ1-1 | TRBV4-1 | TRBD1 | TGCGCCAGCAGCCAAGCAACAGGGGTGGGAGCTTTCTTT | CASSQATGVGAFF
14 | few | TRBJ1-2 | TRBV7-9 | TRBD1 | TGTGCCAGCAGCTTTATTTCTACAGGGGCTGGCTACACCTTC | CASSFISTGAGYTF
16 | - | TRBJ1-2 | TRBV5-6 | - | TGTGCCGGCAGCTTGACCCTCGGGGGAGGGAAGGGCGGCTACACCTTC | CAGSLTLGGGKGGYTF
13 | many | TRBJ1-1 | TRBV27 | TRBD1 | TGTGCCAGCAGTCGGACAGGCGTCACTGAAGCTTTCTTT | CASSRTGVTEAFF
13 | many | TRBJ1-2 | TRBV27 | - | TGTGCCAGCGGGGTGACAGAATACTATGGCTACACCTTC | CASGVTEYYGYTF
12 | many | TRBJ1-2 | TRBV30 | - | TGTGCCTGGAGTGTAACGGACTATGGCTACACCTTC | CAWSVTDYGYTF
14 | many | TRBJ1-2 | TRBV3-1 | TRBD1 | TGTGCCAGCAGCCAAGATTTAAAGGGACAGCGCCTAACCTTC | CASSQDLKGQRLTF
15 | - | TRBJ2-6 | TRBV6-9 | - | TGTGCCAGCAGTTCCACAGGGTACGGGGCCAACGTCCTGACTTTC | CASSSTGYGANVLTF
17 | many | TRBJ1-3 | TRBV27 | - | TGTGCCAGCAGTACATTACGAGAGGGCGCGACTGGAAACACCATATATTTT | CASSTLREGATGNTIYF
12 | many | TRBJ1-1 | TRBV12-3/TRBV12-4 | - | TGTGCCAGCAGTTTGCCCGGAACTGAAGCTTTCTTT | CASSLPGTEAFF
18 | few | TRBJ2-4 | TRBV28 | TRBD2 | TGTGCCAGCAGTTTGGGGACTAGCGGGGGCCTAGCCAAAAACATTCAGTACTTC | CASSLGTSGGLAKNIQYF
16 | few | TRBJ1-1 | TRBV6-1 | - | TGTGCCAGCAGTCTTGTGTCAGGGGCCATGAACACTGAAGCTTTCTTT | CASSLVSGAMNTEAFF
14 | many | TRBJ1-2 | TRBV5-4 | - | TGTGCCAGCAGCTTGACGGGAACCAACTATGGCTACACCTTC | CASSLTGTNYGYTF
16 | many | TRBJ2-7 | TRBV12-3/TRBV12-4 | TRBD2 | TGTGCCAGCAGTCCAGGACTAGCGGGGGCCGTTCACGAGCAGTACTTC | CASSPGLAGAVHEQYF
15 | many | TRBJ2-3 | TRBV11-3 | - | TGTGCCAGCAGCTCCGGGGGAAGGGAAACAGATACGCAGTATTTT | CASSSGGRETDTQYF
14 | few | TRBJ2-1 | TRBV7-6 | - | TGTGCCAGCAGCTTTGGAGGGAGCCACAATGAGCAGTTCTTC | CASSFGGSHNEQFF
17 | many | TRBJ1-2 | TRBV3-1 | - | TGTGCCAGCAGCCAAGTGGGTGGAAGTCTGGCTAACTATGGCTACACCTTC | CASSQVGGSLANYGYTF
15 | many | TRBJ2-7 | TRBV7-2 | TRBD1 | TGTGCCAGCAGCGGGTGGACAGGTGAAGGATACGAGCAGTACTTC | CASSGWTGEGYEQYF
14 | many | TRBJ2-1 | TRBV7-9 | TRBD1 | TGTGCCAGCAGCCGGACAGGGTTTGGCAATGAGCAGTTCTTC | CASSRTGFGNEQFF
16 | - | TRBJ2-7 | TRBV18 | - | TGTGCCAGCTCCCAAGCGACAGAAGGGTTGGCCTACGAGCAGTACTTC | CASSQATEGLAYEQYF
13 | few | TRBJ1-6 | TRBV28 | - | TGTGCCAGCAGTTTCATTAAGAATTCACCCCTCCACTTT | CASSFIKNSPLHF
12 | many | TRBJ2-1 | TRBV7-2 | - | TGTGCCAGCAGCCTAACGGGGGAGGTGCGGTTCTTC | CASSLTGEVRFF
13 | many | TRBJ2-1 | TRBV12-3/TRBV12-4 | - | TGTGCCAGCAGCTCCGCCGGGATCAATGAGCAGTTCTTC | CASSSAGINEQFF
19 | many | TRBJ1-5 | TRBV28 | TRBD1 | TGTGCTGCCAGCACGTACAAGAGGACAGGGACTTATAGCAATCAGCCCCAGCATTTT | CAASTYKRTGTYSNQPQHF
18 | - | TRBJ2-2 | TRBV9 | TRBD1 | TGTGCCAGCAGCGTAAACCCTTTCGGGACAGGGACCACCGGGGAGCTGTTTTTT | CASSVNPFGTGTTGELFF
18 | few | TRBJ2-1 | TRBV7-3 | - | TGTGCCAGCAGCTTAAGAGTACTCCCCGAAATGGGCAATGGAGAGCAGTTCTTC | CASSLRVLPEMGNGEQFF
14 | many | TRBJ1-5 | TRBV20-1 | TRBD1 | TGCAGTGCTAGTTTACAGGGGGTAAATCAGCCCCAGCATTTT | CSASLQGVNQPQHF
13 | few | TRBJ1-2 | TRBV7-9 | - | TGTGCCAGCAGCTCTGAGGAGAGATATGGCTACACCTTC | CASSSEERYGYTF
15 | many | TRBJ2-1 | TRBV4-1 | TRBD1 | TGCGCCAGCAGCCAAGCCGGGACAGGGGGCATTGAGCAGTTCTTC | CASSQAGTGGIEQFF
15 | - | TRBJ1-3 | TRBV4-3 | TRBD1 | TGCGCCAGCAGCCAAGAAGCAGGGGGGGGAAACACCATATATTTT | CASSQEAGGGNTIYF
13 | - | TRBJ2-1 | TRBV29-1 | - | TGCAGCGTTGATGTCCTCAGGGACAATGAGCAGTTCTTC | CSVDVLRDNEQFF
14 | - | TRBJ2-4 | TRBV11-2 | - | TGTGCCAGCAGTGGGATCACTACCCGAAACATTCAGTACTTC | CASSGITTRNIQYF
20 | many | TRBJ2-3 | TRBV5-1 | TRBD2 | TGCGCCAGCAGCTTGAAAGCCGGGACTAGCGGTGGCGCTAGCACAGATACGCAGTATTTT | CASSLKAGTSGGASTDTQYF
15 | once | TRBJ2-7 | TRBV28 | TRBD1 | TGTGCCAGCAGGAGCTCCCCGGACAGGGGTAACGAGCAGTACTTC | CASRSSPDRGNEQYF
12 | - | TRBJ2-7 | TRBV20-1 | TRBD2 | TGCAGTGCGGGGGGGGATTCCTACGAGCAGTACTTC | CSAGGDSYEQYF
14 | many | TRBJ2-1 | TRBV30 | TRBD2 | TGTGCCTGGAATAGCGGGAGGGCTTTATATGAGCAGTTCTTC | CAWNSGRALYEQFF
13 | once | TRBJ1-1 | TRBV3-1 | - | TGTGCCAGCAGCCCCAGTCGAGTCACTGAAGCTTTCTTT | CASSPSRVTEAFF
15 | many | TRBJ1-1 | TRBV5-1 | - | TGCGCCAGCAGCTTGAGGGTGGGGAAGGAGACTGAAGCTTTCTTT | CASSLRVGKETEAFF
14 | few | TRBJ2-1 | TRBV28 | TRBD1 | TGTGCCAGCAGTCCAGGGGGAACGGGCAATGAGCAGTTCTTC | CASSPGGTGNEQFF
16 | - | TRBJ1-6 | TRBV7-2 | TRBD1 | TGTGCCAGCAGCTTCAGGACACAGGGGGCTAATTCACCCCTCCACTTT | CASSFRTQGANSPLHF
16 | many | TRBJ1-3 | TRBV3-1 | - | TGTGCCAGCAGCCGCTCCTGGACAGACTCTGGAAACACCATATATTTT | CASSRSWTDSGNTIYF